The 27 T cell receptor beta chains given below trace back to one sample, sequenced in a study of regulatory T cells in long-lasting Graves disease. Documented time point: persistent/refractory GD, antithyroid drugs over 5 years with positive TRAb. PBMC-derived RNA was used for the TCR library. HTBI primers from iRepertoire and Arm-PCR of CDR3 regions yielded the TCR beta libraries. From the multiplex PCR reads, TCRdb called clonotypes with MiXCR, one entry per CDR3 protein. Among approximately 350,000 distinct CDR3 sequences listed, approximately 23% were seen once. The sample in question was peripheral blood mononuclear cells (PBMCs), obtained when the disease was refractory, from a patient treated with antithyroid drugs. The origin of the receptors is a woman aged 40 to 49 with Graves disease.

The sample holds many counts of this clonotype. The chain is built from TRBV28 and TRBJ1-1; perhaps TRBD1 as D (6 bases). Germline CDR1 MDHEN, CDR2 SYDVKM. The V gene lost 7 bases and the J gene lost 3 bases, with 18 bases spanning the gap. CDR3 length equals 15 residues. CDR3 DNA: TGTGCCAGCATAGGATCAGGGGCTATGGACACTGAAGCTTTCTTT. This codes for CASIGSGAMDTEAFF.

In this sample, this clonotype turned up many times. The CDR3 region has the DNA TGTGCCAGCAGTTACTCGCCGGAGAGCAATCAGCCCCAGCATTTT. Encoded protein: CASSYSPESNQPQHF. This chain joins TRBV6-5 and TRBJ1-5; no firm D call. This CDR3 comprises 15 residues. Germline V gene lookup returns CDR1 MNHEY and CDR2 SVGAGI. V lost 0 bases to trimming and J lost 1 base, with 7 bases between them.

The J gene is TRBJ2-7, the V gene TRBV7-2, with 9 nucleotides matching TRBD2. CDR3 length: 14 amino acids. Germline lookup yields CDR1 SGHTA and CDR2 FQGNSA. With V trimmed by 4 bases and J by 7 bases, 8 bases remained unmatched. CDR3 region: CASSSTGLAEEQYF. For the CDR3, the DNA is TGTGCCAGCAGCTCCACGGGACTAGCAGAGGAGCAGTACTTC. Full variable domain (missing parts from reference TRBV7-2 and TRBJ2-7): GAGVSQSPSNKVTEKGKDVELRCDPISGHTALYWYRQSLGQGLEFLIYFQGNSAPDKSGLPSDRFSAERTGGSVSTLTIQRTQQEDSAVYLCASSSTGLAEEQYFGPGTRLTVT.

CDR3: CASRDSLQETQYF. The CDR3 DNA is TGTGCCAGCAGGGACAGCCTCCAAGAGACCCAGTACTTC. The chain is built from TRBV6-1 and TRBJ2-5, with D possibly being TRBD1 (6 bases). Trimming left V 6 bases short and J 1 base short, with 9 bases between. The V gene's germline CDR1 is MNHNS and CDR2 SASEGT. The CDR3 runs 13 residues.

This clonotype showed up many times. This chain joins TRBV29-1 and TRBJ1-5; D is ambiguous. With 4 bases removed from V and 6 bases from J, the gap between germline ends came to 7 bases. The CDR3 runs 11 residues. CDR1 SQVTM and CDR2 ANQGSEA come from the germline V gene. CDR3 bases: TGCAGCGTTGGGGAGGTTCAGCCCCAGCATTTT. It yields the protein CSVGEVQPQHF.

This clonotype occurred many times. This sequence joins TRBV29-1 and TRBJ1-4; D unresolved. V lost 7 bases and J 3 bases, leaving 9 bases between the germline ends. The CDR3 extends over 12 amino acids. Germline-derived CDR1 and CDR2 are SQVTM and ANQGSEA. The CDR3 spells CSGVAANEKLFF. The CDR3 DNA reads TGCAGCGGGGTGGCGGCTAATGAAAAACTGTTTTTT.

At least ten counts were recorded for this clonotype. CDR3 nucleotides: TGTGCCAGCAGCTTAGGTGGACTAGCGGGAGAGACCCAGTACTTC. Amino acids: CASSLGGLAGETQYF. The gene calls are TRBV7-2 and TRBJ2-5, with 11 positions matching TRBD2. CDR3 length: 15 amino acids. Germline trimming cut 1 base from V and 4 bases from J; bases unmatched to any gene: 2. Germline-derived CDR1 and CDR2 are SGHTA and FQGNSA. Complete variable domain (other parts from reference TRBV7-2 and TRBJ2-5): GAGVSQSPSNKVTEKGKDVELRCDPISGHTALYWYRQSLGQGLEFLIYFQGNSAPDKSGLPSDRFSAERTGGSVSTLTIQRTQQEDSAVYLCASSLGGLAGETQYFGPGTRLLVL.

V usage is TRBV5-1 and J usage is TRBJ2-5; D possibly uses TRBD1 or TRBD2 (5 bases each). The CDR3 is made up of 14 amino acids. V lost 4 bases to trimming and J lost 5 bases, with 15 bases between them. Germline V lookup: CDR1 SGHRS, CDR2 YFSETQ. CDR3 sequence: CASSHPWGMETQYF. The CDR3 DNA follows: TGCGCCAGCAGCCATCCCTGGGGGATGGAGACCCAGTACTTC.

This clonotype was observed at least ten times. The CDR3 sequence: CASSLVGQGYEQYF. The CDR3 DNA reads TGCGCCAGCAGCTTGGTAGGACAGGGGTACGAGCAGTACTTC. The genes are TRBV5-1 and TRBJ2-7; 9 nucleotides align to TRBD1. This CDR3 comprises 14 residues. Looked up from germline, CDR1 is SGHRS and CDR2 is YFSETQ. J gave up 4 bases and V 0 bases, and 2 bases lay outside the gene matches.

J is TRBJ2-4 and V is TRBV18, with TRBD1 matching over 7 bases. Germline lookup yields CDR1 KGHSH and CDR2 LQKENI. The V gene end was trimmed by 2 bases and the J gene end by 6 bases; junction bases not matched to a gene: 10. This CDR3 spans 16 amino acids. This chain's CDR3 is CASSPFKPGTANIQYF. In nucleotides, the CDR3 is TGTGCCAGCTCACCATTTAAACCCGGGACAGCAAACATTCAGTACTTC.

CDR3: CASSYRGLARNYEQYF. The CDR3 DNA follows: TGTGCCAGCAGCTACCGGGGACTAGCTCGAAACTACGAGCAGTACTTC. J is TRBJ2-7 and V is TRBV11-2, with 9 bases lining up with TRBD2. Germline CDR1 is SGHAT and CDR2 is FQNNGV. CDR3 length equals 16 residues. The junction had 10 bases not matched to a gene; V was cut back by 4 bases and J by 3 bases.

This clonotype occurred a few times. This sequence joins TRBV5-1 and TRBJ2-7; 7 bases agree with TRBD1. Germline loops: CDR1 SGHRS, CDR2 YFSETQ. The CDR3 is made up of 16 amino acids. Trimming at V came to 1 base and at J to 0 bases, leaving 7 bases not matched to a gene. In DNA, the CDR3 is TGCGCCAGCAGCTTGAGCTGGGACAGCATCTCCTACGAGCAGTACTTC. Translation: CASSLSWDSISYEQYF.

This clonotype was recorded a few times. The genes are TRBV20-1 and TRBJ2-5; 8 bases align to TRBD1. The germline gives CDR1 DFQATT, CDR2 SNEGSKA (reference sequence). This CDR3 contains 16 residues. V was clipped by 1 base and J by 7 bases; unmatched bases: 14. CDR3 sequence: CSARGTSTGALGTQYF. The CDR3 nucleotides are TGCAGTGCTAGAGGTACCTCGACAGGGGCCCTAGGGACCCAGTACTTC.

V and J are TRBV10-2 and TRBJ2-7; 10 nucleotides line up with TRBD2. The germline V gene has CDR1 WSHSY and CDR2 SAAADI. V lost 3 bases and J lost 3; bases outside the gene matches: 2. There are 14 residues in the CDR3. The CDR3 region has the DNA TGCGCCAGCAGTGATAGCGGGGGGTTCTACGAGCAGTACTTC. Translating gives CASSDSGGFYEQYF.

V and J are TRBV18 and TRBJ2-4; the D call may be TRBD1 or TRBD2 (5 bases each). CDR3 length: 14 amino acids. Germline CDR1 is KGHSH and CDR2 is LQKENI. The V end lost 0 bases, the J end lost 8 bases, and 11 bases lay between the germline ends. CDR3 sequence (DNA): TGTGCCAGCTCACCACCGGGGGAATCGGACATTCAGTACTTC. Translated, it gives CASSPPGESDIQYF.

This clonotype was counted ten times or more. The genes are TRBV6-1 and TRBJ1-2; no reliable D call. The CDR3 spans 12 residues. The germline V and J ends were trimmed by 3 bases and 4 bases, with 6 bases remaining between them. Germline V gene lookup returns CDR1 MNHNS and CDR2 SASEGT. In DNA, the CDR3 is TGTGCCAGCAGTGATTACAGCTATGGCTACACCTTC. Amino acids: CASSDYSYGYTF.

In its sample, this clonotype was seen many times. The chain links TRBV2 to TRBJ2-5, with 7 bases aligning to TRBD1. Germline assignment: CDR1 SNHLY and CDR2 FYNNEI. The CDR3 is made up of 15 amino acids. The V segment lost 2 bases and the J segment 7 bases; nucleotides outside the gene matches: 10. CDR3 DNA sequence: TGTGCCAGCAGTGAATCCCGGACAGGAGGTGGGACCCAGTACTTC. Protein: CASSESRTGGGTQYF.

This clonotype was detected a few times. The rearrangement joins TRBV6-1 to TRBJ1-1, with TRBD1 identical over 9 bases. CDR1 is MNHNS, CDR2 SASEGT, per germline. J gave up 5 bases and V 6 bases, and 10 bases lay outside the gene matches. The CDR3 runs 15 residues. As DNA, the CDR3 is TGTGCCAGCAGGGACTACGGACAGGGGTTAACTGAAGCTTTCTTT. Translation gives CASRDYGQGLTEAFF.

The rearrangement joins TRBV2 to TRBJ2-5; TRBD2 matches 7 bases. The V and J ends lost 5 bases and 5 bases, in that order; junction bases with no gene match: 14. The CDR3 length is 16 residues. Germline CDR1 SNHLY, CDR2 FYNNEI. Written as DNA, the CDR3 is TGTGCCAGCAGTATACTTGCGGGGAGGGCCGGGGAGACCCAGTACTTC. Translation: CASSILAGRAGETQYF. Combining the CDR3 with reference TRBV2 and TRBJ2-5 gives the whole variable domain EPEVTQTPSHQVTQMGQEVILRCVPISNHLYFYWYRQILGQKVEFLVSFYNNEISEKSEIFDDQFSVERPDGSNFTLKIRSTKLEDSAMYFCASSILAGRAGETQYFGPGTRLLVL.

As to this clonotype: Relative to the germline gene, one junction end is altered; a read error may explain this. The V gene is TRBV7-2, the J gene TRBJ2-2; D remains unclear. Germline V gives CDR1 SGHTA, CDR2 FQGNSA. CDR3 size: 12 residues. The DNA of the CDR3 is TGTGTCAGCAGCTCATACACCGGGGAGCTGTTTTTT. It translates to CVSSSYTGELFF.

This clonotype was observed a few times. The J gene is TRBJ2-3, the V gene TRBV11-2; 10 nucleotides align to TRBD2. Germline CDR1 reads SGHAT; CDR2 reads FQNNGV. The CDR3 loop spans 14 amino acids. The ends lost 1 base at V and 5 bases at J; junction bases unmatched: 0. CDR3 DNA: TGTGCCAGCAGCTTAGGACTAGCGGGAGATACGCAGTATTTT. It encodes CASSLGLAGDTQYF.

This chain links TRBV25-1 with TRBJ2-1, with D perhaps matching TRBD2 (6 bases). V was clipped by 3 bases and J by 6 bases, with 9 bases between them. The CDR3 runs 13 residues. Germline lookup yields CDR1 MGHDK and CDR2 SYGVNS. The CDR3, as DNA: TGTGCCAGCAGTGAGGCGGGGTCCAATGAGCAGTTCTTC. Translating gives CASSEAGSNEQFF. Full variable domain (rest looked up from reference TRBV25-1 and TRBJ2-1): EADIYQTPRYLVIGTGKKITLECSQTMGHDKMYWYQQDPGMELHLIHYSYGVNSTEKGDLSSESTVSRIRTEHFPLTLESARPSHTSQYLCASSEAGSNEQFFGPGTRLTVL.

V gene TRBV7-3 combines with J gene TRBJ2-1, with 12 bases matching TRBD2. This CDR3 comprises 20 residues. Germline V gene data show CDR1 as SGHTA and CDR2 as FQGTGA. V trimming: 5 bases; J trimming: 8 bases; junction bases outside the gene matches: 22. The CDR3 DNA follows: TGTGCCAGCAGCCCCCAACCGTACGTATACGGACTAGCGGGACGGGATGAGCAGTTCTTC. It specifies CASSPQPYVYGLAGRDEQFF.

In its sample, this clonotype was seen many times. The V and J genes are TRBV28 and TRBJ2-7; the match to TRBD2 covers 8 bases. The germline CDR1 and CDR2 sequences are MDHEN and SYDVKM. V was pared by 2 bases and J by 1 base, with 4 bases of the junction left unmatched. The CDR3 loop spans 15 amino acids. The CDR3 sequence: CASSLQREISYEQYF. The CDR3 region has the DNA TGTGCCAGCAGTTTACAGCGGGAGATTTCCTACGAGCAGTACTTC.

This clonotype has a handful of counts. CDR3 sequence reads: CASSPGTYNEQFF. CDR3 DNA: TGTGCCAGCAGCCCCGGGACCTACAATGAGCAGTTCTTC. V gene TRBV7-3 combines with J gene TRBJ2-1; tentatively, D is TRBD2 (5 bases). With 5 bases removed from V and 2 bases from J, the gap between germline ends came to 7 bases. CDR3 length: 13 amino acids. CDR1 is SGHTA and CDR2 is FQGTGA in the germline V gene.

This clonotype occurred a few times. The CDR3 sequence is CASSQTGPKFGEQYF. The CDR3, as DNA: TGTGCCAGCAGCCAGACGGGACCCAAATTTGGCGAGCAGTACTTC. The rearrangement joins TRBV14 to TRBJ2-7; D is tentatively TRBD1 or TRBD2 (5 bases each). This CDR3 has 15 residues. Germline CDR1 is SGHDN and CDR2 is FVKESK. The V end lost 3 bases, the J end lost 6 bases, and 18 bases lay between the germline ends.

In this sample, this clonotype turned up many times. The chain combines TRBV28 with TRBJ1-6, with D uncertain. The germline V and J ends were trimmed by 7 bases and 9 bases, with 19 bases remaining between them. Germline-derived CDR1 and CDR2 are MDHEN and SYDVKM. CDR3 length: 15 residues. CDR3 DNA: TGTGCCAGCAATCTGTCGGAGGAGGTAGTTTCACCCCTCCACTTT. This encodes CASNLSEEVVSPLHF.